A selection of T cell receptor beta chains follows, all from one sample in a study of Ad26.COV2.S vaccination and SARS-CoV-2 variants. Sequenced by immunoSEQ multiplex PCR; TCRdb stores in-frame clones only, minus some. Seen here are under 600,000 clones, around 89% observed once, and the top ten hold roughly 1.7%. This sample comprised peripheral blood, obtained in a trial of Ad26.COV2.S vaccine versus placebo. The receptors were sampled from a person aged 18 to 59 who received the Ad26.COV2.S COVID-19 vaccine or a placebo. Each CDR3 is given with its conserved first and last residue. A D gene is named only where the DNA matches it firmly. Where a row states a size, it is once, few, many or the class of an expanded clone; other rows omit it.

J gene: TRBJ2-7; D gene: TRBD1; clone size: NA; V gene: TRBV5-4; CDR3 DNA: TGTGCCAGCAGCTCGGGACAGAGGGCCTACGAGCAGTACTTC; CDR3 protein: CASSSGQRAYEQYF
J gene: TRBJ2-7; D gene: NA; clone size: NA; V gene: TRBV25-1; CDR3 DNA: TGTGCCAGCAGTGCCCTAAATGGGCGGTACGAGCAGTACTTC; CDR3 protein: CASSALNGRYEQYF
J gene: TRBJ2-1; D gene: TRBD1; clone size: once; V gene: TRBV11-2; CDR3 DNA: TGTGCCAGCAGCTTAGGGGACAGGAAAGGGGGCCAGCGCAATGAGCAGTTCTTC; CDR3 protein: CASSLGDRKGGQRNEQFF
J gene: TRBJ1-1; D gene: NA; clone size: NA; V gene: TRBV7-9; CDR3 DNA: TGTGCCAGCAGCCCCCGGCCGGGACAAAGTGAAGCTTTCTTT; CDR3 protein: CASSPRPGQSEAFF
J gene: TRBJ1-3; D gene: TRBD1; clone size: NA; V gene: TRBV27; CDR3 DNA: TGTGCCAGCAGTCTAGGGACAGGCGCTGGAAACACCATATATTTT; CDR3 protein: CASSLGTGAGNTIYF
J gene: TRBJ2-1; D gene: TRBD2; clone size: NA; V gene: TRBV7-6; CDR3 DNA: TGTGCCAGCAGCCGCGGACTAGCGGGGTACAATGAGCAGTTCTTC; CDR3 protein: CASSRGLAGYNEQFF
J gene: TRBJ1-3; D gene: NA; clone size: few; V gene: TRBV2; CDR3 DNA: TGTGCCAAGGCGTCTCGTGGAAACACCATATATTTT; CDR3 protein: CAKASRGNTIYF
J gene: TRBJ1-5; D gene: NA; clone size: NA; V gene: TRBV9; CDR3 DNA: TGTGCCAGCAGTGGACCTGACGACCCAAATCAGCCCCAGCATTTT; CDR3 protein: CASSGPDDPNQPQHF
J gene: TRBJ2-1; D gene: NA; clone size: NA; V gene: TRBV7-9; CDR3 DNA: TGTGCCAGCAGCATCCCTAGCAATGAGCAGTTCTTC; CDR3 protein: CASSIPSNEQFF
J gene: TRBJ1-2; D gene: TRBD1; clone size: NA; V gene: TRBV28; CDR3 DNA: TGTGCCAGCAGTCCCGACAGGGCTCAGGGCTACACCTTC; CDR3 protein: CASSPDRAQGYTF
J gene: TRBJ1-1; D gene: NA; clone size: NA; V gene: TRBV29-1; CDR3 DNA: TGCAGCGTTGAAGATCTGGGGCAAGGACTGAACACTGAAGCTTTCTTT; CDR3 protein: CSVEDLGQGLNTEAFF
J gene: TRBJ2-7; D gene: TRBD1; clone size: NA; V gene: TRBV19; CDR3 DNA: TGTGCCAGTAGTATCTCACCCCAGGGGGCTGGTAGCGAGCAGTACTTC; CDR3 protein: CASSISPQGAGSEQYF
J gene: TRBJ2-6; D gene: NA; clone size: NA; V gene: TRBV3-1/TRBV3-2; CDR3 DNA: TGTGCCAGCAGCCAAGAAAATCCAGCTTCCTTCTCTGGGGCCAACGTCCTGACTTTC; CDR3 protein: CASSQENPASFSGANVLTF
J gene: TRBJ1-2; D gene: NA; clone size: NA; V gene: TRBV4-2; CDR3 DNA: TGTGCCAGCAGCCAAGAGGGGGGGGCGGCTGGCTACACCTTC; CDR3 protein: CASSQEGGAAGYTF
J gene: TRBJ1-2; D gene: NA; clone size: once; V gene: TRBV29-1; CDR3 DNA: TGCAGCGTTGAACGGGTTGGGGGTTCGGCTGGCTACACCTTC; CDR3 protein: CSVERVGGSAGYTF
J gene: TRBJ1-4; D gene: TRBD1; clone size: NA; V gene: TRBV30; CDR3 DNA: TGTGCCTGGAGCCCGACAGGGTTTGGTGAAAAACTGTTTTTT; CDR3 protein: CAWSPTGFGEKLFF
J gene: TRBJ2-7; D gene: TRBD1; clone size: NA; V gene: TRBV18; CDR3 DNA: TGTGCCAGCTCATCAGGACAGGGTGTCGCCTACGAGCAGTACTTC; CDR3 protein: CASSSGQGVAYEQYF
J gene: TRBJ2-7; D gene: NA; clone size: NA; V gene: TRBV5-1; CDR3 DNA: TGCGCCAGCAGCTTTAGGACAGTCCCCACTATCTACGAGCAGTACTTC; CDR3 protein: CASSFRTVPTIYEQYF
J gene: TRBJ2-7; D gene: NA; clone size: NA; V gene: TRBV18; CDR3 DNA: TGTGCCAGCTCACCAAGCTTTACTACTAGCGAGCAGTACTTC; CDR3 protein: CASSPSFTTSEQYF
J gene: TRBJ2-7; D gene: NA; clone size: NA; V gene: TRBV5-1; CDR3 DNA: TGCGCCAGCAGCCCTACCGGGAGCTCCTACGAGCAGTACTTC; CDR3 protein: CASSPTGSSYEQYF
J gene: TRBJ1-2; D gene: NA; clone size: NA; V gene: TRBV7-2; CDR3 DNA: TGTGCCAGCAGCTTAGTATTGCTAGGGGCTGGCTACACCTTC; CDR3 protein: CASSLVLLGAGYTF
J gene: TRBJ1-1; D gene: NA; clone size: NA; V gene: TRBV7-3; CDR3 DNA: TGTGCCAGCAGCTTAATATTAGGGGCCACTGAAGCTTTCTTT; CDR3 protein: CASSLILGATEAFF
J gene: TRBJ1-6; D gene: NA; clone size: NA; V gene: TRBV7-3; CDR3 DNA: TGTGCCAGCAGCTTAACGGGGGGGCCCAGTTCACCCCTCCACTTT; CDR3 protein: CASSLTGGPSSPLHF
J gene: TRBJ1-4; D gene: NA; clone size: once; V gene: TRBV15; CDR3 DNA: TGTGCCACCAGAAGAACAGGGTGGGGGTTCACTAATGAAAAACTGTTTTTT; CDR3 protein: CATRRTGWGFTNEKLFF
J gene: TRBJ2-1; D gene: TRBD1; clone size: NA; V gene: TRBV6-5; CDR3 DNA: TGTGCCAGCAGCGGACAGGGGGGCTCCTACAATGAGCAGTTCTTC; CDR3 protein: CASSGQGGSYNEQFF
J gene: TRBJ2-1; D gene: TRBD1; clone size: once; V gene: TRBV7-8; CDR3 DNA: TGTGCCAGCAGGAGATGGGACAGGGGGCGAATGGAGCAGTTCTTC; CDR3 protein: CASRRWDRGRMEQFF
J gene: TRBJ1-6; D gene: NA; clone size: NA; V gene: TRBV6-5; CDR3 DNA: TGTGCCAGCATGGTGGGTATCAATTCACCCCTCCACTTT; CDR3 protein: CASMVGINSPLHF
J gene: TRBJ1-4; D gene: NA; clone size: NA; V gene: TRBV18; CDR3 DNA: TGTGCCAGCTCACTGCTAGGGGATCCTAATGAAAAACTGTTTTTT; CDR3 protein: CASSLLGDPNEKLFF
J gene: TRBJ1-2; D gene: NA; clone size: NA; V gene: TRBV7-2; CDR3 DNA: TGTGCCAGCAGCTTAGAATTGACTAACTATGGCTACACCTTC; CDR3 protein: CASSLELTNYGYTF
J gene: TRBJ2-5; D gene: TRBD2; clone size: once; V gene: TRBV27; CDR3 DNA: TGTGCCAGCAGTTCCTTAGCGGGGCGGGAGACCCAGTACTTC; CDR3 protein: CASSSLAGRETQYF
J gene: TRBJ1-2; D gene: TRBD1; clone size: NA; V gene: TRBV18; CDR3 DNA: TGTGCCAGCTCACCACCGACAGGGGTGGGCTACACCTTC; CDR3 protein: CASSPPTGVGYTF
J gene: TRBJ1-1; D gene: NA; clone size: NA; V gene: TRBV7-2; CDR3 DNA: TGTGCCAGCAGCTTCCCTTCGGGGGGCTTGAACACTGAAGCTTTCTTT; CDR3 protein: CASSFPSGGLNTEAFF
J gene: TRBJ2-5; D gene: NA; clone size: NA; V gene: TRBV7-2; CDR3 DNA: TGTGCCAGCAGCTTAGATGGCAGGGTTGAGACCCAGTACTTC; CDR3 protein: CASSLDGRVETQYF
J gene: TRBJ1-1; D gene: TRBD1; clone size: NA; V gene: TRBV25-1; CDR3 DNA: TGTGCCAGCAGTGATCCGGGACAGCCAAACACTGAAGCTTTCTTT; CDR3 protein: CASSDPGQPNTEAFF
J gene: TRBJ1-2; D gene: NA; clone size: NA; V gene: TRBV28; CDR3 DNA: TGTGCCAGCAGTTTATTAGCCGGGGTAGGCTACACCTTC; CDR3 protein: CASSLLAGVGYTF
J gene: TRBJ1-1; D gene: TRBD1; clone size: NA; V gene: TRBV5-1; CDR3 DNA: TGCGCCAGCAGCTTGTCGGGACAGGGGTTCACTGAAGCTTTCTTT; CDR3 protein: CASSLSGQGFTEAFF
J gene: TRBJ1-1; D gene: NA; clone size: NA; V gene: TRBV5-6; CDR3 DNA: TGTGCCAGCACCCAGCAGCTCCAGAACACTGAAGCTTTCTTT; CDR3 protein: CASTQQLQNTEAFF